These 14 T cell receptor beta chains were all obtained from the same sample, sequenced in a study of blood T cell repertoires in COVID-19 (TCRdb year 2020). Libraries were constructed by the immunoSEQ multiplex PCR assay. The table was pulled from immuneACCESS by TCRdb, which kept in-frame rearrangements only. Such tables lose some clones; where checked, under half of the loss comes from unresolved V genes, and the rest has no known cause. The sample records some 270,000 clones, 89% of which are singletons. The ten largest clones represent around 1.7% of the sample. The sample taken for sequencing was PBMCs or T cells enriched from blood (not recorded which). Every receptor here comes from a woman aged 40 to 50 who had recovered from COVID-19.

This chain joins TRBV9 and TRBJ1-2; TRBD1 matches at 7 bases. This CDR3 spans 15 amino acids. Germline assignment: CDR1 SGDLS and CDR2 YYNGEE. Trimming took 3 bases from V and 1 from J; bases not matched to a gene: 6. As DNA, the CDR3 is TGTGCCAGCAGCGCCCTGACAGGGAGTAACTATGGCTACACCTTC. It codes for CASSALTGSNYGYTF.

CDR3 DNA sequence: TGTGCCAGCTCTGCCACAGGACAAAATTCACCCCTCCACTTT. Encoded protein: CASSATGQNSPLHF. The genes are TRBV18 and TRBJ1-6; tentatively, D is TRBD1 (5 bases). Trimming took off 6 bases at V and 7 bases at J, with 13 bases between the two ends. The CDR3 length is 14 residues. From germline, CDR1 is KGHSH and CDR2 LQKENI.

The rearrangement links TRBV27 to TRBJ2-7; D is unresolved. CDR1 is MNHEY, CDR2 SMNVEV, per germline (reference sequence). Deletions cut 5 bases from V and 5 bases from J, with 16 bases between. This CDR3 comprises 14 residues. The CDR3 coding sequence is TGTGCCAGCAGTATCCCACGGTGTGTTGACGAGCAGTACTTC. This encodes CASSIPRCVDEQYF.

The genes are TRBV7-2 and TRBJ2-1, with D unresolved. The CDR3 is made up of 18 amino acids. The germline V gene has CDR1 SGHTA and CDR2 FQGNSA. The ends were cut back, 3 bases at V and 0 bases at J, with 18 bases in the middle. The CDR3 DNA follows: TGTGCCAGCAGCTTTACCCTCTACGATCGGAGCTCCTACAATGAGCAGTTCTTC. This gives the protein CASSFTLYDRSSYNEQFF. The full variable domain, completed using reference TRBV7-2 and TRBJ2-1, is GAGVSQSPSNKVTEKGKDVELRCDPISGHTALYWYRQSLGQGLEFLIYFQGNSAPDKSGLPSDRFSAERTGGSVSTLTIQRTQQEDSAVYLCASSFTLYDRSSYNEQFFGPGTRLTVL.

The chain uses TRBV6-5 and TRBJ1-2; D not certain. V was trimmed by 2 bases and J by 2 bases, leaving 6 bases between them. The CDR3 covers 13 residues. CDR1 MNHEY and CDR2 SVGAGI come from the germline V gene. In nucleotides, the CDR3 is TGTGCCAGCAGTTACGTACGGAACTATGGCTACACCTTC. Translated: CASSYVRNYGYTF.

The chain couples TRBV12-3 or TRBV12-4 to TRBJ1-2; D remains unclear. CDR3 length: 13 amino acids. The V gene lost 3 bases and the J gene lost 3 bases, with 8 bases spanning the gap. In DNA, the CDR3 is TGTGCCAGCAGTTTGGGCGGGGACTATGGCTACACCTTC. Translation gives CASSLGGDYGYTF.

V is TRBV19 and J is TRBJ1-4, with D hard to call. Germline V lookup: CDR1 LNHDA, CDR2 SQIVND (reference sequence). V gave up 11 bases and J gave up 3 bases, with 13 bases separating them. The CDR3 loop spans 13 amino acids. The CDR3, as DNA: TGTGCCGTAAGGGAGGGATCTAATGAAAAACTGTTTTTT. It yields the protein CAVREGSNEKLFF.

The chain links TRBV14 to TRBJ1-2; a weak D match, TRBD1 (5 bases). The CDR3 sequence is 14 residues long. Germline loops: CDR1 SGHDN, CDR2 FVKESK. Trimming removed 8 bases from V and 0 bases from J, with 13 bases in between. The CDR3 region is CASATGSSNYGYTF. The CDR3 DNA reads TGTGCCAGCGCAACAGGCTCTTCTAACTATGGCTACACCTTC.

The J gene is TRBJ2-7, the V gene TRBV4-1; weak D call: TRBD1 (6 bases). Trimming cost V 1 base and J 0 bases, with 7 bases left between them. Germline V gene sequence: CDR1 MGHRA, CDR2 YSYEKL. The CDR3 is made up of 14 amino acids. CDR3 sequence: CASSQGDTSYEQYF. Here the CDR3 DNA reads TGCGCCAGCAGCCAAGGGGACACCTCCTACGAGCAGTACTTC.

The rearrangement links TRBV28 to TRBJ2-7; 8 positions agree with TRBD1. Germline CDR1 and CDR2: MDHEN and SYDVKM. Trimming removed 8 bases from V and 6 bases from J; junction bases left unmatched: 9. The length of the CDR3 is 13 residues. The CDR3 bases are TGTGCCAGCGGAGACCGGACAGGGTCCGAGCAGTACTTC. Protein sequence: CASGDRTGSEQYF. Together with reference TRBV28 and TRBJ2-7, the CDR3 gives the full variable domain: DVKVTQSSRYLVKRTGEKVFLECVQDMDHENMFWYRQDPGLGLRLIYFSYDVKMKEKGDIPEGYSVSREKKERFSLILESASTNQTSMYLCASGDRTGSEQYFGPGTRLTVT.

The chain couples TRBV11-2 to TRBJ1-2; D possibly corresponds to TRBD1 (6 bases). Germline assignment: CDR1 SGHAT and CDR2 FQNNGV. CDR3 size: 15 residues. Trimming left V 5 bases short and J 7 bases short, with 20 bases between. The CDR3 bases are TGTGCCAGCAGCCCCGCTGTGGGGGCCCTCACTGGCTACACCTTC. Its protein is CASSPAVGALTGYTF. The entire variable domain, with the rest obtained from reference TRBV11-2 and TRBJ1-2, is as follows: EAGVAQSPRYKIIEKRQSVAFWCNPISGHATLYWYQQILGQGPKLLIQFQNNGVVDDSQLPKDRFSAERLKGVDSTLKIQPAKLEDSAVYLCASSPAVGALTGYTFGSGTRLTVV.

A note on this clone: The sample has other DNA sequences that encode this CDR3 too. This chain uses TRBV18 with TRBJ1-2, with 11 bases lining up with TRBD1. CDR1 is KGHSH and CDR2 is LQKENI in the germline V gene. The CDR3 loop spans 15 amino acids. Losses at the gene ends were 3 bases for V and 3 bases for J; bases not matched to a gene: 3. The CDR3 here is CASSPGQGVDYGYTF. The CDR3 DNA is TGTGCCAGCTCACCGGGACAGGGGGTAGACTATGGCTACACCTTC.

The chain combines TRBV18 with TRBJ1-2; D is perhaps TRBD1 (6 bases). The germline gives CDR1 KGHSH, CDR2 LQKENI. The CDR3 is 14 residues long. V lost 4 bases and J lost 3, with 12 bases in between. CDR3 DNA sequence: TGTGCCAGCTCACGAGAACAGGGAGACTATGGCTACACCTTC. Its translation: CASSREQGDYGYTF.

This clone was seen only once. This sequence joins TRBV19 and TRBJ1-2; TRBD1 agrees at 8 bases. V lost 4 bases, J lost 1 base, and 5 bases stayed unmatched. The CDR3 runs 15 residues. Germline V lookup: CDR1 LNHDA, CDR2 SQIVND (reference sequence). The CDR3 sequence: CASSSDRGFNYGYTF. The CDR3 DNA follows: TGTGCCAGTAGTAGCGACAGGGGCTTTAACTATGGCTACACCTTC.